This TCR beta chain emerged from a study of breast tumors, draining lymph nodes, adjacent tissues (dated by TCRdb to 2016 to 2017). Study-wide context: The study compared TCR beta repertoires across tumor, adjacent nontumor tissue and axillary lymph nodes from breast cancer patients. In human breast cancer, the study set out to evaluate how tumor, surrounding tissue and draining lymph node repertoires relate to one another and whether T cells may move between these sites.

The listed sequencing device is Illumina HiSeq 2000. TCR beta chain libraries were generated by multiplex PCR amplification. The amplified TCR beta chain products were analyzed by high-throughput sequencing. TCRdb trimmed public reads at Q25 via fastp, called clones via MiXCR and kept in-frame beta chains. Every CDR3 protein is listed once, alongside the most common genes and DNA of its rows. Within this sample are approximately 22,000 distinct CDR3 sequences, with approximately 32% of them counted one time only. Of the sample, approximately 12% is held by the ten largest clones. This clonotype showed up many times. The specificity of this receptor is unknown. The record has no base qualities; no much larger clone is one base away. The CDR3 sequence holds 14 residues, the cysteine and phenylalanine included. The retained sequence is limited to the CDR3, 42 bases, with the frame set at the first base. Here V drops 11 bases and J drops 1 base, and the junction holds 6 bases not matched to any gene.

The study at large found these results: The conclusion that tumor T cells originate in lymph nodes was presented as consistent with a hypothesis rather than as directly demonstrated. T-cell repertoire diversity in tumors was found to be lower than in lymph nodes but higher than in nontumor tissue, and preferential V and J gene usage was observed. Tumor and nontumor tissue repertoires were found to be significantly more similar in luminal-like than in basal-like breast cancer. The data were considered consistent with most tumor T cells being derived from the lymph node and subsequently expanding within tumor tissue.

This TCR derives from a female donor with breast cancer. Some clones in this sample may be carry-over from other donors' samples. The rearrangement combines TRBV12-3 or TRBV12-4 with TRBJ2-2; TRBD1 lines up with 8 middle nucleotides. Sequenced material: breast tumor tissue. The CDR3 loop reads CAFTGTGNTGELFF. The base sequence is TGTGCCTTCACCGGGACAGGGAACACCGGGGAGCTGTTTTTT.